These 2 T cell receptor beta chains were all obtained from the same sample, sequenced in a study of shared clonotypes between healthy human individuals. Here immunoSEQ multiplex PCR was the method, and the copy in TCRdb shows in-frame clones only, minus some. In the table there are 2,500,000 or so clones, over 85% of which are singletons. The specimen was naive CD4+ T cells sorted from blood. Subset in this sample: CD45RA+ positively selected. Every receptor here comes from a man aged 18 to 29 in good health.

This chain uses TRBV20-1 with TRBJ2-7; no reliable D call. Between the trimmed V and J ends, which lost 3 bases and 3 bases, there was a span of 6 bases. The CDR3 spans 11 residues. CDR1 and CDR2 (germline): DFQATT, SNEGSKA (reference sequence). Written as DNA, the CDR3 is TGCAGTGCTAGTTCGGACTACGAGCAGTACTTC. This gives the protein CSASSDYEQYF.

The gene calls are TRBV5-1 and TRBJ1-1; D remains unclear. The germline gives CDR1 SGHRS, CDR2 YFSETQ. V lost 3 bases and J lost 5, with 14 bases in between. There are 14 residues in the CDR3. This CDR3 is CASSSASRLTEAFF. The CDR3 bases are TGCGCCAGCAGCTCGGCCTCTCGGTTGACTGAAGCTTTCTTT.